The subject of this entry is one TCR beta chain. Its antigen is currently unknown. The method was immunoSEQ multiplex PCR; TCRdb's version includes in-frame clones alone and lacks a portion of them. Of about 190,000 clones in the sample, roughly 83% were seen once. The CDR3 is made up of 16 amino acids. Per the germline V gene, CDR1 is SEHNR and CDR2 is FQNEAQ (reference sequence). Trimming took 5 bases from V and 2 from J; bases not matched to a gene: 11. The data stem from a study of cytomegalovirus exposure and HLA in healthy donors. General study findings and limits: As confirmed in vitro, a few CMV-associated chains were specific for CMV antigens.

This receptor was taken from a young woman in good health and CMV-seronegative. The V call is TRBV7-9, the J call TRBJ1-1; 7 bases line up with TRBD1. The sequenced sample was PBMCs. This CDR3 is CASSPRQGRRNTEAFF. The CDR3 coding sequence is TGTGCCAGCAGCCCACGACAGGGTAGGAGAAACACTGAAGCTTTCTTT.